This is a list of T cell receptor beta chains from one sample in a study of T cells in Graves' hyperthyroidism and ophthalmopathy. From the multiplex PCR reads, TCRdb called clonotypes with MiXCR, one entry per CDR3 protein. This table has some 270,000 distinct CDR3 sequences, 13% appearing once. The sequencing sample was made of blood. These receptors came from a woman aged 25 to 45 with Graves' hyperthyroidism that later progressed to Graves' ophthalmopathy. The conserved cysteine and the conserved F or W are not part of the CDR3 here. The order of the fields is D gene, V gene, J gene, CDR3 protein. The D gene is left open where the match is weak.

D gene: NA
V gene: TRBV20-1
J gene: TRBJ1-5
CDR3 protein: SASTGDHQPQH

D gene: TRBD2
V gene: TRBV4-1
J gene: TRBJ2-1
CDR3 protein: ASSEREGASEQF

D gene: NA
V gene: TRBV27
J gene: TRBJ1-4
CDR3 protein: ASSFQGGEKLF

D gene: NA
V gene: TRBV28
J gene: TRBJ2-4
CDR3 protein: ASSLPGDTSKNIQY

D gene: TRBD2
V gene: TRBV20-1
J gene: TRBJ2-1
CDR3 protein: SATSYLAGESNNEQF

D gene: NA
V gene: TRBV5-1
J gene: TRBJ2-1
CDR3 protein: ASSLARNDNEQF

D gene: TRBD2
V gene: TRBV6-2/TRBV6-3
J gene: TRBJ2-1
CDR3 protein: ASRPSGRALTGNEQF

D gene: TRBD1
V gene: TRBV3-1
J gene: TRBJ2-5
CDR3 protein: ASSRNTGTGGQETQY

D gene: NA
V gene: TRBV7-9
J gene: TRBJ1-1
CDR3 protein: ASSPLTLDVAF

D gene: NA
V gene: TRBV19
J gene: TRBJ2-1
CDR3 protein: ASSTMGEVPYNEQF

D gene: NA
V gene: TRBV7-3
J gene: TRBJ1-1
CDR3 protein: ASSLLQGGEAF

D gene: NA
V gene: TRBV28
J gene: TRBJ2-3
CDR3 protein: ASSLGPNTDTQY

D gene: NA
V gene: TRBV11-2
J gene: TRBJ2-1
CDR3 protein: ASSLFLVSNEQF

D gene: NA
V gene: TRBV6-2/TRBV6-3
J gene: TRBJ2-3
CDR3 protein: ASSYGTNPSSDTQY

D gene: NA
V gene: TRBV20-1
J gene: TRBJ2-7
CDR3 protein: SARTGTYEQY

D gene: TRBD1
V gene: TRBV15
J gene: TRBJ2-5
CDR3 protein: ATSRAGTGAQSTETQY

D gene: NA
V gene: TRBV12-3/TRBV12-4
J gene: TRBJ2-3
CDR3 protein: ASARDGASTDTQY

D gene: NA
V gene: TRBV18
J gene: TRBJ2-7
CDR3 protein: ASSPDLSPAEQY

D gene: NA
V gene: TRBV25-1
J gene: TRBJ1-3
CDR3 protein: ASSESLGGRVSGNTIY

D gene: TRBD1
V gene: TRBV20-1
J gene: TRBJ1-1
CDR3 protein: SARGGTGSMNTEAF

D gene: TRBD1
V gene: TRBV28
J gene: TRBJ1-2
CDR3 protein: ASGQGHGYT

D gene: TRBD2
V gene: TRBV9
J gene: TRBJ2-3
CDR3 protein: ASSGTSGSTGADTQY

D gene: TRBD1
V gene: TRBV20-1
J gene: TRBJ2-4
CDR3 protein: SARKRTGGYIQY

D gene: TRBD1
V gene: TRBV7-2
J gene: TRBJ2-1
CDR3 protein: ASSDRGSSYNEQF

D gene: NA
V gene: TRBV6-4
J gene: TRBJ1-1
CDR3 protein: ASSYSGAGRAF

D gene: NA
V gene: TRBV27
J gene: TRBJ1-4
CDR3 protein: ASSLGDDEKLF

D gene: NA
V gene: TRBV3-1
J gene: TRBJ1-2
CDR3 protein: ASSPELGNKFYGYT

D gene: NA
V gene: TRBV27
J gene: TRBJ1-1
CDR3 protein: ASSSTPATTEAF

D gene: NA
V gene: TRBV3-1
J gene: TRBJ2-1
CDR3 protein: ASSPRWGEQF

D gene: TRBD1
V gene: TRBV29-1
J gene: TRBJ2-5
CDR3 protein: SVDRDRGETQY

D gene: NA
V gene: TRBV18
J gene: TRBJ2-7
CDR3 protein: ASSPQGGGDDEQY

D gene: NA
V gene: TRBV7-9
J gene: TRBJ2-2
CDR3 protein: ASSLDGELF

D gene: NA
V gene: TRBV7-2
J gene: TRBJ2-2
CDR3 protein: ASSPLAVTNTGELF

D gene: NA
V gene: TRBV4-2
J gene: TRBJ2-1
CDR3 protein: ASSQALNQF

D gene: NA
V gene: TRBV20-1
J gene: TRBJ2-7
CDR3 protein: SARDAANYEQY

D gene: TRBD1
V gene: TRBV2
J gene: TRBJ2-1
CDR3 protein: ASSKDRGLDNEQF

D gene: NA
V gene: TRBV7-2
J gene: TRBJ2-2
CDR3 protein: ASSRGQPNTGELF

D gene: NA
V gene: TRBV6-1
J gene: TRBJ2-7
CDR3 protein: VSSVGTVVYEQY

D gene: NA
V gene: TRBV6-6
J gene: TRBJ2-1
CDR3 protein: ASSYPGSAYNEQF